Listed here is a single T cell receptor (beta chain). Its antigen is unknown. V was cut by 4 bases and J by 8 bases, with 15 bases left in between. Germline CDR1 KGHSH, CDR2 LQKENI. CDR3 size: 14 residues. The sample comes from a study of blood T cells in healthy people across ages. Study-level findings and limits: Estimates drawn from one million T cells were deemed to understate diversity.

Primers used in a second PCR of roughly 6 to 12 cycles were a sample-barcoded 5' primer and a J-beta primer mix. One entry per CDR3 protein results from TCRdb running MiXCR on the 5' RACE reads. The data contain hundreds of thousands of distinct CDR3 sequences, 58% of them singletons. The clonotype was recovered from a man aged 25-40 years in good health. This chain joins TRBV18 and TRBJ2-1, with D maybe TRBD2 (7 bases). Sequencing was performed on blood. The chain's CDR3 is CASSRGGDTDEQFF. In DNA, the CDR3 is TGTGCCAGCTCACGGGGGGGCGATACCGATGAGCAGTTCTTC.